This record looks at one T cell receptor (beta chain) sequence and its context. What it recognizes is unknown. This CDR3 is 15 amino acids long. CDR1 is LNHDA, CDR2 SQIVND, per germline (reference sequence). V lost 5 bases and J 3 bases, leaving 16 bases between the germline ends. The data belong to a study of cytomegalovirus exposure and HLA in healthy donors. Though probably carrying unrecorded immune exposures, donors were nominally healthy at sampling. The PCR was carried out with 60 Vbeta primers and 13 Jbeta primers. The protocol was immunoSEQ multiplex PCR, while the TCRdb copy is restricted to in-frame clones and leaves out a portion. The sample lists approximately 210,000 clones, less than 85% seen once, with around 1.6% in the top ten. Broader study findings: The majority of CMV-associated TCR beta chains were reported as apparently HLA-restricted in a later analysis. Several top significant clusters appeared, in a later analysis, to be linked to common viral pathogens.

This TCR was sampled from a girl between 10 and 17 years old in good health and CMV-seropositive. The chain employs TRBV19 and TRBJ1-2; D is perhaps TRBD1 (6 bases). Source material: PBMCs. CDR3 in amino acids: CASSALTGTHYGYTF. CDR3 nucleotides: TGTGCCAGTAGTGCTCTGACAGGTACCCACTATGGCTACACCTTC.